Following are 10 T cell receptor beta chains from one sample sequenced in a study of blood T cell repertoires in COVID-19. Sequenced by immunoSEQ multiplex PCR; TCRdb stores in-frame clones only, minus some. The sample lists some 200,000 clones, about 76% occurring once. The sample comprised PBMCs or T cells enriched from blood (not recorded which). The receptors derive from a woman in her forties or fifties with acute COVID-19.

This clone was picked up one time. This chain uses TRBV28 with TRBJ2-7; perhaps TRBD1 as D (6 bases). Trimming cost V 5 bases and J 7 bases, with 15 bases left between them. Germline lookup yields CDR1 MDHEN and CDR2 SYDVKM. CDR3 size: 13 residues. DNA of the CDR3: TGTGCCAGCAGTGAATCACAGGGTGGAGAGCAGTACTTC. It encodes CASSESQGGEQYF.

This chain links TRBV12-5 with TRBJ2-1; D may be TRBD2 (6 bases). Trimming took off 1 base at V and 5 bases at J, with 12 bases between the two ends. CDR3 size: 15 residues. In germline, CDR1 is LGHNT, CDR2 FRNRAP. CDR3 residues: CASGLGPPGDNEQFF. The CDR3 DNA follows: TGTGCTAGTGGTTTGGGACCGCCGGGGGACAATGAGCAGTTCTTC.

V gene TRBV3-1 (or the pseudogene TRBV3-2) combines with J gene TRBJ2-5, with TRBD2 identical over 10 bases. CDR1 and CDR2 from the germline V gene are LGHDT and YNNKEL (reference sequence). The J segment lost 4 bases and the V segment lost 4 bases, leaving 6 bases of the junction unmatched. The CDR3 contains 15 residues. CDR3 in amino acids: CASSLRAGGRETQYF. CDR3 DNA: TGTGCCAGCAGCCTTAGAGCGGGAGGGCGAGAGACCCAGTACTTC.

The rearrangement links TRBV6-5 to TRBJ1-6, with D perhaps TRBD1 (6 bases). Trimming took 2 bases from V and 4 from J, leaving 9 bases between them. Germline CDR1 is MNHEY and CDR2 is SVGAGI. This CDR3 comprises 15 residues. CDR3 sequence (DNA): TGTGCCAGCAGTTACGAACAGGGTTATAATTCACCCCTCCACTTT. It yields the protein CASSYEQGYNSPLHF.

The CDR3 is CASSQAPGQGWYEQYF. Written as DNA, the CDR3 is TGCGCCAGCAGCCAAGCCCCAGGACAGGGTTGGTACGAGCAGTACTTC. The chain links TRBV4-1 to TRBJ2-7, with 8 nucleotides matching TRBD1. Germline V lookup: CDR1 MGHRA, CDR2 YSYEKL. There are 16 residues in the CDR3. V lost 1 base, J lost 4 bases, and 9 bases stayed unmatched.

The CDR3 bases are TGTGCCAGCAGCACAACAGGGGACTACGAGCAGTACTTC. Protein: CASSTTGDYEQYF. The V and J genes are TRBV5-6 and TRBJ2-7, with 7 bases identical to TRBD1. V lost 4 bases, J lost 3 bases, and 4 bases stayed unmatched. Germline assignment: CDR1 SGHDT and CDR2 YYEEEE. The CDR3 consists of 13 residues.

The rearrangement uses TRBV28 and TRBJ2-5, with a possible D match to TRBD1 (6 bases). The CDR3 contains 15 residues. The V end lost 9 bases, the J end lost 0 bases, and 17 bases lay between the germline ends. The germline V gene encodes CDR1 MDHEN and CDR2 SYDVKM. As DNA, the CDR3 is TGTGCCAGTGGCCCAGGACAGCCTAACCAAGAGACCCAGTACTTC. It encodes CASGPGQPNQETQYF.

The V call is TRBV4-1, the J call TRBJ2-3; 8 bases map to TRBD2. Germline CDR1 and CDR2: MGHRA and YSYEKL. There are 17 residues in the CDR3. V was clipped by 0 bases and J by 5 bases; unmatched bases: 10. The CDR3 sequence: CASSQDVGSGGGDTQYF. CDR3 DNA sequence: TGCGCCAGCAGCCAAGACGTGGGAAGCGGGGGTGGAGATACGCAGTATTTT.

The J gene is TRBJ2-1, the V gene TRBV5-4; 11 bases line up with TRBD2. Germline assignment: CDR1 SGHNT and CDR2 YYREEE (reference sequence). This CDR3 is built from 17 residues. V gave up 0 bases and J gave up 5 bases; unmatched junction bases: 7. The CDR3 spells CASSLASSGRFNNEQFF. DNA of the CDR3: TGTGCCAGCAGCTTGGCGTCTAGCGGGAGGTTCAACAATGAGCAGTTCTTC.

This rearrangement joins TRBV7-8 to TRBJ2-2; 9 bases align to TRBD2. The germline CDR1 and CDR2 sequences are SGHVS and FQNEAQ. With V trimmed by 3 bases and J by 8 bases, 7 bases remained unmatched. The CDR3 extends over 15 amino acids. The CDR3 spells CASSLGLASVGELFF. The CDR3 DNA reads as TGTGCCAGCAGCTTGGGACTAGCCAGCGTGGGGGAGCTGTTTTTT. Together with reference TRBV7-8 and TRBJ2-2, the CDR3 gives the full variable domain: GAGVSQSPRYKVAKRGQDVALRCDPISGHVSLFWYQQALGQGPEFLTYFQNEAQLDKSGLPSDRFFAERPEGSVSTLKIQRTQQEDSAVYLCASSLGLASVGELFFGEGSRLTVL.